This TCR beta chain was sequenced in a study of blood T cells in healthy people across ages. The CDR3 has 15 residues. CDR1 SEHNR and CDR2 FQNEAQ come from the germline V gene (reference sequence). Trimming shortened V by 6 bases and J by 2 bases, and 13 bases separated the two germline ends. Peripheral blood samples of around 9.3 milliliters were drawn from each donor. Isolation recovered at least 6.5 million PBMCs from every sample. This clonotype occurred once. Its antigen is as yet unknown. General study results and limits: The recorded TCR beta diversity per million T cells decreased in a roughly linear manner with age.

Sample-barcoded 5' priming and a J-beta primer mix drove a second PCR of about 7 to 12 cycles. Every individual sample yielded 2.5 million or more paired-end reads (each containing CDR3). TCRdb processed the 5' RACE reads anew with MiXCR; each CDR3 protein has one entry. Of about 640,000 distinct CDR3 sequences listed, approximately 50% are singletons. The clonotype originates from a man aged 60 to 69 in good health. Sequenced material: blood. This chain joins TRBV7-9 and TRBJ1-4; D possibly corresponds to TRBD1 (5 bases). The CDR3, as DNA: TGTGCCAGCAGGCTAGGGGCAGGGACTAATGAAAAACTGTTTTTT. Translation: CASRLGAGTNEKLFF.